Given below is one T cell receptor beta chain in context. Its antigen is currently unknown. This entry comes from a study of cytomegalovirus exposure and HLA in healthy donors. Healthy donors of bone marrow made up the group. The CDR3 is 18 residues long. Germline V gene lookup returns CDR1 MGHRA and CDR2 YSYEKL. V shed 0 bases, J shed 2 bases, and the junction held 4 bases outside the gene matches. Findings of the study overall: Compared with the roughly 700-donor mean, an Asian-associated ancestry cluster reportedly had fewer N-insertions, according to a later analysis. HLA-A and HLA-B allele assignments for most subjects were reportedly predicted accurately using TCR beta sequences. Most observed TCR sequences were rare, whereas some public TCRs were detected in many donors.

PCR used 60 Vbeta primers and 13 Jbeta primers. TCRdb's copy holds only in-frame clones and misses some; the assay was immunoSEQ multiplex PCR. The sample's table shows 150,000 or so clones. Material: PBMCs. V is TRBV4-1 and J is TRBJ2-2; 12 nucleotides match TRBD2. The clonotype comes from a woman in her fifties or sixties in good health and CMV-seronegative. The CDR3 here is CASSQDRLAGVNTGELFF. For the CDR3, the DNA is TGCGCCAGCAGCCAAGATAGACTAGCGGGGGTTAACACCGGGGAGCTGTTTTTT.